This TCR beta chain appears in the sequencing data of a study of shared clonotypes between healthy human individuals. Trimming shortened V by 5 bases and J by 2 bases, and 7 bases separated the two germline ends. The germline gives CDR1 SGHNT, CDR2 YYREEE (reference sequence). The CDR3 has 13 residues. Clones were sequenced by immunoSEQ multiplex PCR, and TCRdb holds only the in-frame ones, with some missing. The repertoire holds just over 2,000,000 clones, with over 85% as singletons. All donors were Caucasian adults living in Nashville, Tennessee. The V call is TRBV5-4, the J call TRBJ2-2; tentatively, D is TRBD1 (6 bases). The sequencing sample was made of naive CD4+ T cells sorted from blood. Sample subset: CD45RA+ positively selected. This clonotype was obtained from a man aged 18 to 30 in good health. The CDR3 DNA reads TGTGCCAGCAGGGACAGAAACACCGGGGAGCTGTTTTTT. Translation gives CASRDRNTGELFF.